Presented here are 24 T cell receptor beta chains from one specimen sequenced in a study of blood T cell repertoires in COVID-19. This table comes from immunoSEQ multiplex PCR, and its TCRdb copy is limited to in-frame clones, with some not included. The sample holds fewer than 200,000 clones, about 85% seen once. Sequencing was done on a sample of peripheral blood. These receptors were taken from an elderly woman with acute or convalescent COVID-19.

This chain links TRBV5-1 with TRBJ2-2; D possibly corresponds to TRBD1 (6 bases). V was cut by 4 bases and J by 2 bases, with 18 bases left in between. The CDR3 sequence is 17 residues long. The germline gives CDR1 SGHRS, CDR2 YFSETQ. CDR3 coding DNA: TGCGCCAGCAGCGGGCAAGCCGGGACACTTAACACCGGGGAGCTGTTTTTT. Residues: CASSGQAGTLNTGELFF. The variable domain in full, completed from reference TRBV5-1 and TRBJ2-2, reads KAGVTQTPRYLIKTRGQQVTLSCSPISGHRSVSWYQQTPGQGLQFLFEYFSETQRNKGNFPGRFSGRQFSNSRSEMNVSTLELGDSALYLCASSGQAGTLNTGELFFGEGSRLTVL.

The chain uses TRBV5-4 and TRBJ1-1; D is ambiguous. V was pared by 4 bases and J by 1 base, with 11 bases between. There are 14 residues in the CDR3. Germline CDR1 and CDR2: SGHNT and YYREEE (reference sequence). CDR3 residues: CASSSRHQNTEAFF. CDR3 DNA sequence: TGTGCCAGCAGCAGTAGACACCAGAACACTGAAGCTTTCTTT.

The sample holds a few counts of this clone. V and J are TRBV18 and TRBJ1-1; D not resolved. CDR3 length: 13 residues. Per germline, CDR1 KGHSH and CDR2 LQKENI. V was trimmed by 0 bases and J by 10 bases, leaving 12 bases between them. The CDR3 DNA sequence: TGTGCCAGCTCACCACCTGAGCCTCTGAGAGCTTTCTTT. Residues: CASSPPEPLRAFF.

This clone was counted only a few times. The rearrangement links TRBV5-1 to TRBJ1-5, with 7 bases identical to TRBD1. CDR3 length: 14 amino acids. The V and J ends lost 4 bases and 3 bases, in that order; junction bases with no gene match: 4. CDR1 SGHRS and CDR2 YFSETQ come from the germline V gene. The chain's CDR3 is CASSPGQNNQPQHF. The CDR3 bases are TGCGCCAGCAGCCCGGGACAGAACAATCAGCCCCAGCATTTT.

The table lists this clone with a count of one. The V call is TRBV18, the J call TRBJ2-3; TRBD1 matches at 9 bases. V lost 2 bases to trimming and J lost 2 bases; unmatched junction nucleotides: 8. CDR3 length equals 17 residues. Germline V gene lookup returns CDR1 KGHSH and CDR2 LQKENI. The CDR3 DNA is TGTGCCAGCTCACCATTCCTGGGACAGGGTCCCACAGATACGCAGTATTTT. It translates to CASSPFLGQGPTDTQYF. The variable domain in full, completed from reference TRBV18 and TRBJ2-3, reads NAGVMQNPRHLVRRRGQEARLRCSPMKGHSHVYWYRQLPEEGLKFMVYLQKENIIDESGMPKERFSAEFPKEGPSILRIQQVVRGDSAAYFCASSPFLGQGPTDTQYFGPGTRLTVL.

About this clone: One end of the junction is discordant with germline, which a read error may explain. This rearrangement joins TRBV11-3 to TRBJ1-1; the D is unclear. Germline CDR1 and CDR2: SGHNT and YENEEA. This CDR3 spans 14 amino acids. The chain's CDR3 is CASSLDGGNSEAFF. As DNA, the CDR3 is TGTGCCAGCAGCTTAGATGGAGGGAACAGTGAAGCTTTCTTT.

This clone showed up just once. The CDR3 DNA is TGCGCCAGCAGCCAGGGCCGTTGCATGAACACTGAAGCTTTCTTT. Its translation is CASSQGRCMNTEAFF. The chain carries TRBV4-1 and TRBJ1-1, with D unresolved. CDR1 is MGHRA and CDR2 is YSYEKL in the germline V gene. The CDR3 length is 15 residues. Trimming cost V 3 bases and J 0 bases, with 11 bases left between them.

The CDR3 sequence: CASSQDGAGRTDTQYF. For the CDR3, the DNA is TGTGCCAGCAGCCAAGATGGGGCAGGGAGGACAGATACGCAGTATTTT. J is TRBJ2-3 and V is TRBV4-2; perhaps TRBD2 as D (6 bases). Germline V gene lookup returns CDR1 LGHNA and CDR2 YNFKEQ. Trimming pared 0 bases from V and 3 bases from J, leaving 13 bases between. The CDR3 consists of 16 residues.

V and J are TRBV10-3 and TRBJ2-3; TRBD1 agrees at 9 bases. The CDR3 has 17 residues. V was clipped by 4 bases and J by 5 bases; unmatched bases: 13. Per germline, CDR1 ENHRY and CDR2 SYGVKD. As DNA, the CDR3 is TGTGCCATCAGTGTATTGGTGGACAGGGGCTTTTTAGATACGCAGTATTTT. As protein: CAISVLVDRGFLDTQYF.

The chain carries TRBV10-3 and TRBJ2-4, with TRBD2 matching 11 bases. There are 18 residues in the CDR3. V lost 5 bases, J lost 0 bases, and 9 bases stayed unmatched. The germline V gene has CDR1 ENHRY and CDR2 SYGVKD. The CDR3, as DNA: TGTGCCATCAGTCCCGGGACTAGCGGAGCGGGAGCCAAAAACATTCAGTACTTC. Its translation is CAISPGTSGAGAKNIQYF.

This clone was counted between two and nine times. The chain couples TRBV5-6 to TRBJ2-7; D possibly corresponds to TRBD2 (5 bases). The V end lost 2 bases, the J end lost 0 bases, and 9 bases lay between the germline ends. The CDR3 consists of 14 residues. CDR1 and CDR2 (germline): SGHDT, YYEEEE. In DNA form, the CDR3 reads TGTGCCAGCAGCTTAGCCGGGATCTCCTACGAGCAGTACTTC. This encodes CASSLAGISYEQYF.

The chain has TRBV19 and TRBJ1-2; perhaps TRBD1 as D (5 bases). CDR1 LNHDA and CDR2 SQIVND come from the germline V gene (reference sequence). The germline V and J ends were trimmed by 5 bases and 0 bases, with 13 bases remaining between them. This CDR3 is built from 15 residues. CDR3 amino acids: CASSPSDRSNYGYTF. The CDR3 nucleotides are TGTGCCAGTAGTCCGTCCGACAGATCTAACTATGGCTACACCTTC.

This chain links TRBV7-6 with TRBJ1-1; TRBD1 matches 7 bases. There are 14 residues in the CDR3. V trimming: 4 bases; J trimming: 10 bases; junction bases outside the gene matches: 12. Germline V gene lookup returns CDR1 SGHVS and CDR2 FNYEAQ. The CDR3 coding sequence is TGTGCCAGCAGCTCTACGAACAGGGGTCTAGGAGCTTTCTTT. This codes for CASSSTNRGLGAFF.

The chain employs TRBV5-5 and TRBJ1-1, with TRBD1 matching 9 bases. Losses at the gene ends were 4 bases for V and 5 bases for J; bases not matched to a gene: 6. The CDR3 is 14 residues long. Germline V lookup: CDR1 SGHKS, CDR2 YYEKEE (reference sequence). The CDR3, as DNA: TGTGCCAGCAGCGCGACAGGGGGGAGGACTGAAGCTTTCTTT. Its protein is CASSATGGRTEAFF.

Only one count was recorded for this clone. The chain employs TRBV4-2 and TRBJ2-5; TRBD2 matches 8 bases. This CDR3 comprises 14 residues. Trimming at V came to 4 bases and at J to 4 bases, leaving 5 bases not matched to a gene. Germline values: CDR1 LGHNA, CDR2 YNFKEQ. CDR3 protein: CASSREAGGETQYF. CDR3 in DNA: TGTGCCAGCAGCCGGGAGGCGGGGGGAGAGACCCAGTACTTC.

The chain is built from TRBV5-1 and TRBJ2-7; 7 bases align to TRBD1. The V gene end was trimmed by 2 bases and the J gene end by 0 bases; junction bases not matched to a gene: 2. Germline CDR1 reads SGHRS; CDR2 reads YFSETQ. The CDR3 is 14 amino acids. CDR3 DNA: TGCGCCAGCAGCTTAGACAGGGTCTCCTACGAGCAGTACTTC. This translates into CASSLDRVSYEQYF.

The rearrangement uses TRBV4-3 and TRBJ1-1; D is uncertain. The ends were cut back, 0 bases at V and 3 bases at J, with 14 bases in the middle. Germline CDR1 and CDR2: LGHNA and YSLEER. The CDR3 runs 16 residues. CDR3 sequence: CASSQDRRGKDTEAFF. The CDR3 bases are TGCGCCAGCAGCCAAGATAGGAGAGGGAAGGACACTGAAGCTTTCTTT.

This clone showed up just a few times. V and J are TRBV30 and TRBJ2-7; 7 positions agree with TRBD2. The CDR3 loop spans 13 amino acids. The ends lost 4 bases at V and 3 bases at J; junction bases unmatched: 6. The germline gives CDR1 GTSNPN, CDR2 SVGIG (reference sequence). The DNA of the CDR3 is TGTGCCTGGACCGAGGGGAGGGGCTACGAGCAGTACTTC. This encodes CAWTEGRGYEQYF.

The CDR3 sequence is CATSGGQGTANNYGYTF. As DNA, the CDR3 is TGTGCCACCAGCGGAGGACAAGGGACAGCGAATAACTATGGCTACACCTTC. This chain connects TRBV15 to TRBJ1-2; 7 bases are shared with TRBD1. The germline gives CDR1 LNHNV, CDR2 YYDKDF (reference sequence). The CDR3 sequence is 17 residues long. Trimming cost V 5 bases and J 1 base; bases outside gene matches: 13. Looking up the rest from reference TRBV15 and TRBJ1-2 gives the full variable domain: DAMVIQNPRYQVTQFGKPVTLSCSQTLNHNVMYWYQQKSSQAPKLLFHYYDKDFNNEADTPDNFQSRRPNTSFCFLDIRSPGLGDTAMYLCATSGGQGTANNYGYTFGSGTRLTVV.

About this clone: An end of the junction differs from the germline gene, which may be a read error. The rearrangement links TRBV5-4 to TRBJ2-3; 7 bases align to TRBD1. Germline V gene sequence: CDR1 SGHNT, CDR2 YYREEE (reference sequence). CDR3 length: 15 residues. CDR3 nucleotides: TGTGCCAGCAGTTTGGGACAGTCCGATAGAGATACGCAGTATTTT. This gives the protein CASSLGQSDRDTQYF.

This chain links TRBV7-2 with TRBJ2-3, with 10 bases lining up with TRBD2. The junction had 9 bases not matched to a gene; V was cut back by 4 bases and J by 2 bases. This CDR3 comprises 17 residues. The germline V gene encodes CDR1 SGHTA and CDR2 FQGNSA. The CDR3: CASSSGLLAGHTDTQYF. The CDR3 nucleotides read TGTGCCAGCAGCTCCGGCTTACTAGCGGGGCACACAGATACGCAGTATTTT.

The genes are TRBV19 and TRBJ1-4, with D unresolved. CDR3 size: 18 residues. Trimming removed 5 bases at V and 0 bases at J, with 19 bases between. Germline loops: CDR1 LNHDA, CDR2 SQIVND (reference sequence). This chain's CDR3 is CASSQDLTNRATNEKLFF. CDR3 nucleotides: TGTGCCAGTAGTCAGGACTTAACAAATCGTGCAACTAATGAAAAACTGTTTTTT.

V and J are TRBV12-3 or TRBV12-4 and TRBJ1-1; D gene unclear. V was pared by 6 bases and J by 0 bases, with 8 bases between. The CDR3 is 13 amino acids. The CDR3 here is CASRGQMNTEAFF. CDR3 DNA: TGTGCCAGCAGGGGCCAGATGAACACTGAAGCTTTCTTT.

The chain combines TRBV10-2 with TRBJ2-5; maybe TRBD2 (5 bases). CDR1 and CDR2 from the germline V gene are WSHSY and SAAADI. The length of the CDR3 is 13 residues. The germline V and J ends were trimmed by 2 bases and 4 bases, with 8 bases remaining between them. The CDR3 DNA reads TGCGCCAGCAGTGAGCCGGGGTCAGAGACCCAGTACTTC. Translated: CASSEPGSETQYF.